Included here is one TCR beta chain sequence, with context. Its antigen is still unknown. The data stem from a study of T-cell memory formation after mild COVID-19. Overall study: The TCR clusters were mostly specific to one donor.

TCRdb ran MiXCR on the 5' RACE reads and lists one entry per CDR3 protein. The sample lists 450,000 to 700,000 distinct CDR3 sequences, 15% to 20% seen once, with around 12% in the top ten. Trimming took 2 bases from V and 2 from J, leaving 13 bases between them. The CDR3 totals 15 residues. Per the germline V gene, CDR1 is SGHRS and CDR2 is YFSETQ. Study results and caveats: A second wave expanding day 15 to 37 was CD4+-biased; contracting clones were balanced. The appearance of some responding clones in pre-infection memory suggested that cross-reactive memory joined.

The J gene is TRBJ1-2, the V gene TRBV5-1; D is uncertain. The origin of this receptor is an adult woman who had mild COVID-19 (a few samples of this study predate the infection). Cell type and time point are not known. What was sequenced was PBMCs or a T cell subset sorted from them (not recorded which). This CDR3 is CASSFGQTGNYGYTF. The CDR3 coding sequence is TGCGCCAGCAGCTTCGGTCAAACGGGAAACTATGGCTACACCTTC. Full variable domain (rest looked up from reference TRBV5-1 and TRBJ1-2): KAGVTQTPRYLIKTRGQQVTLSCSPISGHRSVSWYQQTPGQGLQFLFEYFSETQRNKGNFPGRFSGRQFSNSRSEMNVSTLELGDSALYLCASSFGQTGNYGYTFGSGTRLTVV.